These 21 T cell receptor beta chains came from one sample sequenced in a study of T cell repertoires in cytomegalovirus infection. TCRdb re-derived calls from the reads in MiXCR, one entry per CDR3 protein. The profile shows around 530,000 distinct CDR3 sequences, approximately 26% of them singletons. Sequences were obtained from PBMCs. The receptor set was obtained from a human donor in good health (CMV status not recorded). Some clones in this sample may be carry-over from other donors' samples.

The CDR3 is CASSLESGLAGWYNEQFF. CDR3 DNA sequence: TGTGCCAGCAGCTTAGAATCGGGTCTAGCGGGCTGGTACAATGAGCAGTTCTTC. The chain recombines TRBV7-2 with TRBJ2-1; 8 bases map to TRBD2. J was trimmed by 4 bases and V by 1 base; bases with no gene match: 12. Germline V gene data show CDR1 as SGHTA and CDR2 as FQGNSA. CDR3 length equals 18 residues.

This clonotype appeared many times. CDR3 sequence: CASSSGTGPVEQYF. The CDR3 nucleotides read TGTGCCAGCAGCTCCGGGACAGGGCCGGTCGAGCAGTACTTC. The chain joins TRBV11-2 to TRBJ2-7; 9 nucleotides match TRBD1. J was trimmed by 6 bases and V by 4 bases; bases with no gene match: 7. The CDR3 is made up of 14 amino acids. Germline CDR1 and CDR2: SGHAT and FQNNGV. The full variable domain, rest sourced from reference TRBV11-2 and TRBJ2-7, is EAGVAQSPRYKIIEKRQSVAFWCNPISGHATLYWYQQILGQGPKLLIQFQNNGVVDDSQLPKDRFSAERLKGVDSTLKIQPAKLEDSAVYLCASSSGTGPVEQYFGPGTRLTVT.

The chain employs TRBV27 and TRBJ2-7; D is perhaps TRBD1 (6 bases). V was pared by 4 bases and J by 2 bases, with 18 bases between. CDR3 length: 16 amino acids. The germline V gene has CDR1 MNHEY and CDR2 SMNVEV (reference sequence). The CDR3, as DNA: TGTGCCAGCAGTTCAACCACCGTGACAGGTCCCTACGAGCAGTACTTC. Protein product: CASSSTTVTGPYEQYF.

Comments on this clonotype: Mismatch with germline at one junction end may stem from a read error. CDR3: CASPQTQHF. The CDR3 region has the DNA TGCGCCAGCCCTCAGACCCAGCATTTT. This chain joins TRBV7-3 and TRBJ1-5; D remains unclear. Germline V gene data show CDR1 as SGHTA and CDR2 as FQGTGA. CDR3 size: 9 residues.

In the case of this clonotype: Relative to the germline gene, one junction end is altered; a read error may explain this. This chain connects TRBV7-7 to TRBJ2-2; TRBD2 matches at 9 bases. Germline CDR1 and CDR2: SSHAT and FNYEAQ (reference sequence). This CDR3 is 17 amino acids long. The CDR3 reads CASSLVASGANTGELFF. The CDR3 nucleotides read TGTGCTAGCAGCTTAGTGGCTAGCGGGGCGAACACCGGGGAGCTGTTTTTT.

The chain has TRBV18 and TRBJ2-1, with D perhaps TRBD1 or TRBD2 (6 bases each). Trimming stripped 5 bases from V and 10 bases from J, with 12 bases between. CDR1 KGHSH and CDR2 LQKENI come from the germline V gene. The CDR3 length is 12 residues. CDR3 nucleotide sequence: TGTGCCAGCTCAGTACAGGGAGGCGAGCAGTTCTTC. Translating gives CASSVQGGEQFF.

This clonotype was counted a few times. The V and J genes are TRBV12-3 or TRBV12-4 and TRBJ2-1; TRBD2 agrees at 8 bases. Germline trimming cut 6 bases from V and 3 bases from J; bases unmatched to any gene: 7. The CDR3 length is 15 residues. CDR3 sequence (DNA): TGTGCCAGCAGCACCACTAGCGGCGACTACAATGAGCAGTTCTTC. Its translation is CASSTTSGDYNEQFF.

Many counts were recorded for this clonotype. CDR3 sequence: CASRKTGVGNEKLFF. DNA of the CDR3: TGTGCCAGCCGAAAGACAGGGGTCGGAAATGAAAAACTGTTTTTT. This sequence joins TRBV7-2 and TRBJ1-4, with 8 nucleotides matching TRBD1. The V gene end was trimmed by 8 bases and the J gene end by 5 bases; junction bases not matched to a gene: 10. Germline loops: CDR1 SGHTA, CDR2 FQGNSA. This CDR3 spans 15 amino acids. Based on the CDR3 plus reference TRBV7-2 and TRBJ1-4, the full variable domain is GAGVSQSPSNKVTEKGKDVELRCDPISGHTALYWYRQSLGQGLEFLIYFQGNSAPDKSGLPSDRFSAERTGGSVSTLTIQRTQQEDSAVYLCASRKTGVGNEKLFFGSGTQLSVL.

The chain joins TRBV5-6 to TRBJ2-3; D not resolved. The CDR3 is made up of 15 amino acids. V lost 0 bases and J 6 bases, leaving 14 bases between the germline ends. CDR1 and CDR2 from the germline V gene are SGHDT and YYEEEE. This chain's CDR3 is CASSLGVGKGDTQYF. For the CDR3, the DNA is TGTGCCAGCAGCTTGGGTGTGGGAAAAGGCGATACGCAGTATTTT.

This clonotype has only a few counts. The chain employs TRBV7-4 and TRBJ1-2, with 9 bases lining up with TRBD1. The length of the CDR3 is 20 residues. CDR1 is SGHVT, CDR2 SQSDAQ, per germline. After removal of 5 bases from V and 8 bases from J, the junction contained 27 bases not matched to a gene. The CDR3: CASSRVIRTTGTGLRGGYTF. The CDR3 coding sequence is TGTGCCAGCAGCCGAGTGATCCGAACTACCGGGACAGGGCTACGGGGAGGCTACACCTTC.

At least ten counts were recorded for this clonotype. The DNA for the CDR3 is TGTGCCAGCAGCTTAGCGGATACAGGGGGAGGGTTTGAGCAGTTCTTC. Its protein is CASSLADTGGGFEQFF. The chain uses TRBV7-2 and TRBJ2-1, with a weak D call TRBD1 (8 bases). V lost 0 bases and J lost 9, with 18 bases in between. This CDR3 contains 16 residues. Germline V gives CDR1 SGHTA, CDR2 FQGNSA.

This clonotype has ten or more counts. V gene TRBV27 combines with J gene TRBJ2-2; a weak D match, TRBD1 (6 bases). Germline values: CDR1 MNHEY, CDR2 SMNVEV (reference sequence). Trimming removed 3 bases at V and 2 bases at J, with 13 bases between. The CDR3 spans 16 residues. The CDR3 is CASSFVHRVNTGELFF. CDR3 bases: TGTGCCAGCAGTTTCGTTCACAGGGTTAACACCGGGGAGCTGTTTTTT.

The chain employs TRBV20-1 and TRBJ1-1, with 10 bases identical to TRBD1. The junction had 11 bases not matched to a gene; V was cut back by 6 bases and J by 7 bases. This CDR3 is built from 14 residues. From germline, CDR1 is DFQATT and CDR2 SNEGSKA (reference sequence). As DNA, the CDR3 is TGCAGTGCCACCTCCTTGGACAGGGGGGATGAAGCTTTCTTT. As protein: CSATSLDRGDEAFF.

This clonotype was seen at least ten times. The chain uses TRBV6-2 or TRBV6-3 and TRBJ2-7; the D gene could be TRBD1 or TRBD2 (5 bases each). Germline V lookup: CDR1 MNHEY, CDR2 SVGEGT. V shed 8 bases and J shed 2 bases, with 13 bases lying between them. CDR3 length: 13 amino acids. The CDR3 region has the DNA TGTGCCAGCCACGAGGGGCCGACCTACGAGCAGTACGTC. Protein sequence: CASHEGPTYEQYV.

The V gene is TRBV7-9, the J gene TRBJ2-2; D call uncertain. The V and J ends lost 1 base and 6 bases respectively, with 12 bases between them. The CDR3 is made up of 15 amino acids. From germline, CDR1 is SEHNR and CDR2 FQNEAQ (reference sequence). Here the CDR3 DNA reads TGTGCCAGCAGCTTAGAGGTCGGGTTGGCCGGGGAGCTGTTTTTT. Its protein product is CASSLEVGLAGELFF.

In its sample, this clonotype was seen many times. The rearrangement links TRBV7-2 to TRBJ1-2, with D unclear. CDR1 and CDR2 (germline): SGHTA, FQGNSA. Deletions cut 5 bases from V and 0 bases from J, with 10 bases between. The CDR3 loop spans 14 amino acids. The CDR3 reads CASSPPGANYGYTF. The CDR3 nucleotides read TGTGCCAGCAGCCCACCCGGGGCTAACTATGGCTACACCTTC.

This clonotype was seen ten or more times. The chain is built from TRBV7-9 and TRBJ1-1; the D gene is possibly TRBD1 (6 bases). Deletions cut 4 bases from V and 5 bases from J, with 11 bases between. The germline V gene has CDR1 SEHNR and CDR2 FQNEAQ (reference sequence). The CDR3 consists of 13 residues. CDR3 DNA sequence: TGTGCCAGCAGCTCGCAGGGGAGGACTGAAGCTTTCTTT. It specifies CASSSQGRTEAFF.

This clonotype was found a few times. CDR3 DNA sequence: TGTGCCACCAGCAGAGATGGACTAGAGCATGGGGCCAACGTCCTGACTTTC. Its protein is CATSRDGLEHGANVLTF. The rearrangement uses TRBV15 and TRBJ2-6; 7 bases map to TRBD2. Per the germline V gene, CDR1 is LNHNV and CDR2 is YYDKDF (reference sequence). V shed 0 bases and J 3 bases; nucleotides not matched to a gene: 5. The CDR3 runs 17 residues.

This clonotype was recorded many times. The CDR3 bases are TGTGCCATCACAGGACAATTAGGGCATGGGACTGAAGCTTTCTTT. Its translation is CAITGQLGHGTEAFF. V usage is TRBV10-3 and J usage is TRBJ1-1; a weak D match, TRBD1 (5 bases). The germline V gene encodes CDR1 ENHRY and CDR2 SYGVKD. The V gene lost 7 bases and the J gene lost 5 bases, with 20 bases spanning the gap. This CDR3 spans 15 amino acids.

The chain has TRBV20-1 and TRBJ1-2; D uncertain. The CDR3 covers 13 residues. Germline V gives CDR1 DFQATT, CDR2 SNEGSKA (reference sequence). V was clipped by 4 bases and J by 7 bases, with 16 bases between them. The chain's CDR3 is CSAKPRRRLGYTF. CDR3 sequence (DNA): TGCAGTGCTAAACCCCGCAGGAGGCTTGGCTACACCTTC.

V usage is TRBV11-3 and J usage is TRBJ2-3; D might be TRBD1 or TRBD2, each matching 6 bases. Germline V gene data show CDR1 as SGHNT and CDR2 as YENEEA. The CDR3 runs 16 residues. V was shortened by 4 bases and J by 0 bases, with 14 bases between the two germline ends. CDR3 amino acids: CASSSLGGGSTDTQYF. CDR3 bases: TGTGCCAGCAGCTCCCTAGGGGGAGGTAGCACAGATACGCAGTATTTT. Full variable domain (missing parts from reference TRBV11-3 and TRBJ2-3): EAGVVQSPRYKIIEKKQPVAFWCNPISGHNTLYWYLQNLGQGPELLIRYENEEAVDDSQLPKDRFSAERLKGVDSTLKIQPAELGDSAVYLCASSSLGGGSTDTQYFGPGTRLTVL.